The 14 T cell receptor beta chains below come from one sample, sequenced in a study of T cell responses to AZD1222 COVID-19 vaccine. Sequencing used immunoSEQ multiplex PCR; TCRdb keeps in-frame clones, though not all of them. The sample shows about 190,000 clones, roughly 90% of them seen only once. The sample in question was peripheral blood, obtained on day 0 of AZD1222 vaccination. The origin of the receptors is an adult in good health.

V is TRBV19 and J is TRBJ2-2; the match to TRBD1 covers 7 bases. Trimming at V came to 3 bases and at J to 5 bases, leaving 6 bases not matched to a gene. Germline V gene data show CDR1 as LNHDA and CDR2 as SQIVND (reference sequence). CDR3 size: 15 residues. The CDR3 loop is CASSIAAGGTGELFF. CDR3 DNA sequence: TGTGCCAGTAGTATTGCGGCAGGGGGAACCGGGGAGCTGTTTTTT.

The gene calls are TRBV15 and TRBJ1-3, with D possibly TRBD1 on 6 matching bases. Germline-derived CDR1 and CDR2 are LNHNV and YYDKDF (reference sequence). The CDR3 is made up of 14 amino acids. V lost 11 bases, J lost 0 bases, and 14 bases lay in between. The CDR3, as DNA: TGTGCCGCGTCGACAGGTCTCTCTGGAAACACCATATATTTT. Its translation: CAASTGLSGNTIYF.

CDR3 loop: CASSLAAYGEQYF. The CDR3 nucleotides are TGTGCCAGCAGCTTAGCAGCCTATGGGGAGCAGTACTTC. V and J are TRBV11-2 and TRBJ2-7; D is ambiguous. Germline-derived CDR1 and CDR2 are SGHAT and FQNNGV. V was shortened by 1 base and J by 7 bases, with 11 bases between the two germline ends. The CDR3 runs 13 residues.

V is TRBV14 and J is TRBJ2-7, with D tentatively TRBD1 or TRBD2 (5 bases each). This CDR3 is 13 amino acids long. CDR1 SGHDN and CDR2 FVKESK come from the germline V gene. V lost 4 bases and J lost 2, with 9 bases in between. The DNA for the CDR3 is TGTGCCAGCAGCCCGGGGCTGCCCTACGAGCAGTACTTC. It specifies CASSPGLPYEQYF.

The CDR3 DNA is TGTGCCAGCAGCCAAGATCGCGGGGGCGCAGTATACGAGCAGTACTTC. It specifies CASSQDRGGAVYEQYF. The chain couples TRBV3-1 (or the pseudogene TRBV3-2) to TRBJ2-7; possible D gene TRBD2, 7 bases. The V and J ends lost 0 bases and 4 bases respectively, with 16 bases between them. CDR3 length: 16 amino acids. Germline CDR1 reads LGHDT; CDR2 reads YNNKEL (reference sequence).

In nucleotides, the CDR3 is TGTGCCAGCAGTTACGGGACTAGCGGGGTCTACGAGCAGTACTTC. Protein product: CASSYGTSGVYEQYF. J is TRBJ2-7 and V is TRBV6-5, with 13 positions matching TRBD2. Unmatched junction bases numbered 1, after V lost 2 bases and J lost 3 bases. CDR3 length equals 15 residues. CDR1 MNHEY and CDR2 SVGAGI come from the germline V gene.

This chain uses TRBV3-1 (or the pseudogene TRBV3-2) with TRBJ1-6; 7 bases align to TRBD1. Losses at the gene ends were 4 bases for V and 3 bases for J; bases not matched to a gene: 12. This CDR3 region has 18 residues. Germline-derived CDR1 and CDR2 are LGHDT and YNNKEL (reference sequence). CDR3 bases: TGTGCCAGCAGCCGCAGCCAAAAGACAGGGAGCTATAATTCACCCCTCCACTTT. Residues: CASSRSQKTGSYNSPLHF.

This chain connects TRBV28 to TRBJ2-7; D is possibly TRBD2 (5 bases). Germline CDR1 MDHEN, CDR2 SYDVKM. Trimming pared 6 bases from V and 3 bases from J, leaving 15 bases between. The length of the CDR3 is 14 residues. CDR3 sequence: CASRSTSTHYEQYF. The DNA of the CDR3 is TGTGCCAGCAGATCAACTAGTACCCACTACGAGCAGTACTTC.

This chain connects TRBV10-3 to TRBJ1-6; D might be TRBD1 (5 bases). Germline CDR1 is ENHRY and CDR2 is SYGVKD. The V gene lost 2 bases and the J gene lost 8 bases, with 13 bases spanning the gap. This CDR3 spans 15 amino acids. DNA for the CDR3: TGTGCCATCAGTGAGGAGGCAGGGCAGTATTCACCCCTCCACTTT. It yields the protein CAISEEAGQYSPLHF.

Remarks on this clone: An end of the junction does not agree with germline; a read error may underlie this. The chain combines TRBV2 with TRBJ2-7, with 14 bases that match TRBD2. The CDR3 loop spans 17 amino acids. The germline V gene encodes CDR1 SNHLY and CDR2 FYNNEI. DNA of the CDR3: TGTGCCAGCAGTGAAGCGGGACTAGCGGGAGCTCGATTCTCCCTCTCTTTC. Protein product: CASSEAGLAGARFSLSF.

The rearrangement uses TRBV29-1 and TRBJ2-1; D perhaps matches TRBD2 (5 bases). The germline V gene has CDR1 SQVTM and CDR2 ANQGSEA. V was cut by 4 bases and J by 8 bases, with 9 bases left in between. The CDR3 spans 11 residues. The CDR3 spells CSVVGSDEQFF. CDR3 sequence (DNA): TGCAGCGTTGTGGGGAGTGATGAGCAGTTCTTC.

This rearrangement joins TRBV2 to TRBJ1-1; a possible D gene is TRBD1 (5 bases). Germline V gives CDR1 SNHLY, CDR2 FYNNEI. This CDR3 contains 11 residues. Trimming removed 6 bases at V and 8 bases at J, with 10 bases between. CDR3 sequence reads: CASRETGEAFF. DNA for the CDR3: TGTGCCAGCAGGGAAACAGGAGAAGCTTTCTTT.

The chain links TRBV9 to TRBJ1-1; tentative D call: TRBD1 (6 bases). This CDR3 contains 15 residues. Trimming cost V 4 bases and J 0 bases, with 13 bases left between them. The germline V gene encodes CDR1 SGDLS and CDR2 YYNGEE. The CDR3 sequence: CASSSRDRLNTEAFF. The CDR3 DNA follows: TGTGCCAGCAGCTCAAGAGACAGGTTGAACACTGAAGCTTTCTTT.

The chain links TRBV5-1 to TRBJ1-2, with D tentatively TRBD1 (6 bases). The CDR3 totals 14 residues. Per germline, CDR1 SGHRS and CDR2 YFSETQ. V lost 0 bases, J lost 10 bases, and 16 bases lay in between. CDR3 loop: CASSLEGGALIYTF. The CDR3 bases are TGCGCCAGCAGCTTGGAAGGGGGGGCCCTGATCTACACCTTC.